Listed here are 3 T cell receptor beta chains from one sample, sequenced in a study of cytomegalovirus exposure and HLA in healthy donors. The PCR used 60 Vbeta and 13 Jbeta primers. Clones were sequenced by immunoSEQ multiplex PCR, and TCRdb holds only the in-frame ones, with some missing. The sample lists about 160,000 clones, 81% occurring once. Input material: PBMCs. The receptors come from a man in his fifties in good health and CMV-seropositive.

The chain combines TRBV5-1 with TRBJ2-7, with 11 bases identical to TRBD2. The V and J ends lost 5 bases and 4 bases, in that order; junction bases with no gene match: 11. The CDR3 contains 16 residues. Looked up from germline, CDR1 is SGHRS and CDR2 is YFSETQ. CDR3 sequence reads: CASRSAPLAGAYEQYF. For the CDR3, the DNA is TGCGCCAGCAGGTCGGCCCCACTAGCGGGAGCGTACGAGCAGTACTTC.

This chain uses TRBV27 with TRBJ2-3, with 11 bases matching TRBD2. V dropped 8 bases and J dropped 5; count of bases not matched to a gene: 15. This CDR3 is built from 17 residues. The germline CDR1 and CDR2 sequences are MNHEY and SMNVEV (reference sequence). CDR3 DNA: TGTGCCAGCGACGGGACAAATAGCGGGAGGGCCATAGATACGCAGTATTTT. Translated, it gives CASDGTNSGRAIDTQYF.

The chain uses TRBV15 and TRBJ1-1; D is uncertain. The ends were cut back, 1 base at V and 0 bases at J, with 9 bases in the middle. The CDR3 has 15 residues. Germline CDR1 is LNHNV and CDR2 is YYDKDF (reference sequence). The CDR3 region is CATSRVSGMNTEAFF. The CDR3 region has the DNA TGTGCCACCAGCAGAGTTTCCGGGATGAACACTGAAGCTTTCTTT.